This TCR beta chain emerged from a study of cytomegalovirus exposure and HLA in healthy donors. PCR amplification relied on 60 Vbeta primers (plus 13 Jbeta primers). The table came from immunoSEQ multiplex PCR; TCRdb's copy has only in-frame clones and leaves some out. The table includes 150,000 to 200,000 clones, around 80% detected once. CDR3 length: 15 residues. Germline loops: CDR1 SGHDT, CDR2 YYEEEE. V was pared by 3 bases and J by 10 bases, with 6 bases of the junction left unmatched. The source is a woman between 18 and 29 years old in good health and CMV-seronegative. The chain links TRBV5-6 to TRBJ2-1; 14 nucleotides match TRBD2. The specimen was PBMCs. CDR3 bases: TGTGCCAGCAGCTCGACTAGCGGGAGGGCCCGGGAGCAGTTCTTC. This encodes CASSSTSGRAREQFF. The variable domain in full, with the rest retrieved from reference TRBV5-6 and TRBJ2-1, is DAGVTQSPTHLIKTRGQQVTLRCSPKSGHDTVSWYQQALGQGPQFIFQYYEEEERQRGNFPDRFSGHQFPNYSSELNVNALLLGDSALYLCASSSTSGRAREQFFGPGTRLTVL.